This passage covers 8 T cell receptor beta chains from one sample sequenced in a study of molecular identifiers for immune sequencing clone quantification. TCRdb re-called the PCR reads with MiXCR, one entry per CDR3 protein. Of 300,000 to 400,000 distinct CDR3 sequences listed, around a fifth were seen once; the top ten hold about 0.79%. Sequenced sample: naive CD8+ T cells from blood, with Jurkat cell RNA spiked in. Described subset: FACS-sorted CD8+CD4-CCR7+CD45RA+ naive T cells. These receptors were collected from a human donor in good health. Some libraries in this study had Jurkat cell RNA spiked in.

Many counts were recorded for this clonotype. The chain couples TRBV25-1 to TRBJ2-7; possibly TRBD2 for D (6 bases). This CDR3 contains 14 residues. The ends were cut back, 6 bases at V and 6 bases at J, with 18 bases in the middle. Germline CDR1 is MGHDK and CDR2 is SYGVNS. CDR3 DNA sequence: TGTGCCAGCAGGAGTACTAGCTTGTTCTGCGAGCAGTACTTC. Translated, it gives CASRSTSLFCEQYF.

This clonotype was picked up many times. This sequence joins TRBV13 and TRBJ2-3; 10 nucleotides line up with TRBD2. Germline V gene lookup returns CDR1 PRHDT and CDR2 FYEKMQ (reference sequence). J gave up 1 base and V 4 bases, and 5 bases lay outside the gene matches. CDR3 length equals 16 residues. The CDR3 spells CASSSTGTSGTDTQYF. For the CDR3, the DNA is TGTGCCAGCAGCTCGACCGGGACTAGCGGCACAGATACGCAGTATTTT.

This clonotype has a count of ten or more. The rearrangement joins TRBV7-2 to TRBJ1-1; no definite D call. The germline V and J ends were trimmed by 0 bases and 6 bases, with 11 bases remaining between them. This CDR3 has 14 amino acids. Germline CDR1 SGHTA, CDR2 FQGNSA. CDR3: CASSLAGYGSEAFF. CDR3 nucleotide sequence: TGTGCCAGCAGCTTAGCGGGATATGGATCTGAAGCTTTCTTT.

The table lists this clonotype with many counts. One end of the junction fails to match germline, which may point to a read error. V is TRBV9 and J is TRBJ1-6, with D hard to call. The CDR3 sequence is 9 residues long. Germline V gives CDR1 SGDLS, CDR2 YYNGEE. This chain's CDR3 is CASRRTVVF. The CDR3 coding sequence is TGTGCCAGCAGGAGGACGGTCGTGTTT.

Remarks on this clonotype: A clone one base away is much larger, so this may be a read error. The genes are TRBV7-7 and TRBJ2-7; D is tentatively TRBD1 or TRBD2 (7 bases each). This CDR3 spans 13 amino acids. Germline CDR1 and CDR2: SSHAT and FNYEAQ (reference sequence). The CDR3 region has the DNA TGTGCTAGCAGCCAAACAGGGGAGGGGCAGCGGTACTTC. Its translation: CASSQTGEGQRYF. The full variable domain, completed using reference TRBV7-7 and TRBJ2-7, is GAGVSQSPRYKVTKRGQDVTLRCDPISSHATLYWYQQALGQGPEFLTYFNYEAQPDKSGLPSDRFSAERPEGSISTLTIQRTEQRDSAMYRCASSQTGEGQRYFGPGTRLTVT.

This clonotype was seen ten or more times. The chain carries TRBV24-1 and TRBJ2-2; either TRBD1 or TRBD2 may fit D (5 bases each). V gave up 4 bases and J gave up 0 bases, with 8 bases separating them. Germline CDR1 is KGHDR and CDR2 is SFDVKD. The CDR3 spans 15 residues. The CDR3 sequence is CATSDGTTNTGELFF. The DNA of the CDR3 is TGTGCCACCAGTGACGGGACGACGAACACCGGGGAGCTGTTTTTT.

This clonotype has a count of ten or more. The rearrangement uses TRBV4-2 and TRBJ1-6, with TRBD1 as a possible D gene (6 bases). The CDR3 consists of 16 residues. Germline V gene data show CDR1 as LGHNA and CDR2 as YNFKEQ. Trimming took off 3 bases at V and 8 bases at J, with 17 bases between the two ends. The CDR3, as DNA: TGTGCCAGCAGCCATACAGTACAGGGAACGGATTCACCCCTCCACTTT. Translation gives CASSHTVQGTDSPLHF.

This clonotype occurred many times. The chain employs TRBV30 and TRBJ1-3; D unresolved. Germline assignment: CDR1 GTSNPN and CDR2 SVGIG (reference sequence). There are 13 residues in the CDR3. Trimming cost V 4 bases and J 3 bases, with 10 bases left between them. CDR3 in amino acids: CAWTEVFGNTIYF. The CDR3 nucleotides are TGTGCCTGGACAGAAGTCTTTGGAAACACCATATATTTT.